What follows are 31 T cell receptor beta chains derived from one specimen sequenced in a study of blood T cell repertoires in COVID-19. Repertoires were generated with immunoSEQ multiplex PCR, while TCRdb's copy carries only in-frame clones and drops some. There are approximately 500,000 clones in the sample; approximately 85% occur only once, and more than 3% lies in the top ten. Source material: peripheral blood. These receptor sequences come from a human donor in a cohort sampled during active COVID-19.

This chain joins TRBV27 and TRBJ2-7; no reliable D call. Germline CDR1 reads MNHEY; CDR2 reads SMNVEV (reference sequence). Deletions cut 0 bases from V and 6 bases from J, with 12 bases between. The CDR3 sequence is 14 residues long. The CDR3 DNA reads TGTGCCAGCAGTTTATCCAGGCCAAGCCCCGAGCAGTACTTC. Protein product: CASSLSRPSPEQYF.

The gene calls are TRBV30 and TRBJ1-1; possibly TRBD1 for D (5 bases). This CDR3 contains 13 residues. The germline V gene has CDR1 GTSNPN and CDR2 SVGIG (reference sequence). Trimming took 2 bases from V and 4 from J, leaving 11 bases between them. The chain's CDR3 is CAWSWGLGTEAFF. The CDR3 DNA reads TGTGCCTGGAGTTGGGGCTTGGGCACTGAAGCTTTCTTT. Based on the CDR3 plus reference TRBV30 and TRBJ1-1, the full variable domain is SQTIHQWPATLVQPVGSPLSLECTVEGTSNPNLYWYRQAAGRGLQLLFYSVGIGQISSEVPQNLSASRPQDRQFILSSKKLLLSDSGFYLCAWSWGLGTEAFFGQGTRLTVV.

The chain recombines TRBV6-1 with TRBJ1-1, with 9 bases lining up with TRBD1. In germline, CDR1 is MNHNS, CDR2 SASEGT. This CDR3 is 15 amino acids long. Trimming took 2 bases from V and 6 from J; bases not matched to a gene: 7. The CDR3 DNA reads TGTGCCAGCAGTGAACGGGACAGGGTGACTCCTGAAGCTTTCTTT. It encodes CASSERDRVTPEAFF.

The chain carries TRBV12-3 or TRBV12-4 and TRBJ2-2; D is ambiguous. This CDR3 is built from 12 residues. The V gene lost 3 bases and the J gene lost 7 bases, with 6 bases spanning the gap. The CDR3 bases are TGTGCCAGCAGTTTTCTCTTCGGGGAGCTGTTTTTT. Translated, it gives CASSFLFGELFF.

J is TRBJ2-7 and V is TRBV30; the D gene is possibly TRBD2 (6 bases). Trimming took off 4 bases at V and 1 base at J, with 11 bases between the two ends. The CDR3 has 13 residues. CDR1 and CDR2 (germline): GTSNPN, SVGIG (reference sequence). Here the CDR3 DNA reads TGTGCCTGGACTTTGGCGGGATCCTACGAGCAGTACTTC. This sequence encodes CAWTLAGSYEQYF.

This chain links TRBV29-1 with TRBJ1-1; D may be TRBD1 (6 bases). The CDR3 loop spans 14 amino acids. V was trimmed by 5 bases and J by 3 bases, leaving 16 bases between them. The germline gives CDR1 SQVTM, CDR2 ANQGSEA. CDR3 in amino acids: CSVRAWEGDTEAFF. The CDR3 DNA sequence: TGCAGCGTTCGGGCCTGGGAGGGGGACACTGAAGCTTTCTTT.

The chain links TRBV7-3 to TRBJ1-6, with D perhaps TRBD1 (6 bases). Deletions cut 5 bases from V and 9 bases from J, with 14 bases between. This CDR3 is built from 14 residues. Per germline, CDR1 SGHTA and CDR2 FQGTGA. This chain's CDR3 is CASSQGQRGSPLHF. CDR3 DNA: TGTGCCAGCAGCCAGGGACAAAGGGGTTCACCCCTCCACTTT. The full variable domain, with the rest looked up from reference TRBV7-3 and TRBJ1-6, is GAGVSQTPSNKVTEKGKYVELRCDPISGHTALYWYRQSLGQGPEFLIYFQGTGAADDSGLPNDRFFAVRPEGSVSTLKIQRTERGDSAVYLCASSQGQRGSPLHFGNGTRLTVT.

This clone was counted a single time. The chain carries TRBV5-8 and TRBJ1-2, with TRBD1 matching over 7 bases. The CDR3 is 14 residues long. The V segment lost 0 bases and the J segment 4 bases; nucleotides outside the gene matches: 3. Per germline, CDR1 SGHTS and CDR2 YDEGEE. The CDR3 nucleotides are TGTGCCAGCAGCTTGGCCGGGACAGTCTATGGCTACACCTTC. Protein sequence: CASSLAGTVYGYTF.

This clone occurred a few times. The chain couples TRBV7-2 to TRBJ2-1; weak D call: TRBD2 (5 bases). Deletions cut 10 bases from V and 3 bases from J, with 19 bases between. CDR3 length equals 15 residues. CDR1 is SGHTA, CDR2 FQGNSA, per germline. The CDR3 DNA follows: TGTGCCATCAACACAGCGGACCCGATCTACAATGAGCAGTTCTTC. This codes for CAINTADPIYNEQFF.

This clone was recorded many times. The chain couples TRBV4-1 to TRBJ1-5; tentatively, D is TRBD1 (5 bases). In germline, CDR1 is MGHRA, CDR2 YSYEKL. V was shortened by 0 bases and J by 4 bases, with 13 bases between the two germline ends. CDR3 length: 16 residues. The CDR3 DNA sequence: TGCGCCAGCAGCCAAGACGGGGGGGTGGGGAATCAGCCCCAGCATTTT. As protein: CASSQDGGVGNQPQHF.

CDR3 protein: CASSPRGKETQYF. Written as DNA, the CDR3 is TGTGCCAGCTCACCCAGGGGCAAAGAGACCCAGTACTTC. The chain couples TRBV18 to TRBJ2-5; D possibly corresponds to TRBD1 (6 bases). The CDR3 is 13 residues long. Germline V lookup: CDR1 KGHSH, CDR2 LQKENI. The ends were cut back, 3 bases at V and 3 bases at J, with 8 bases in the middle.

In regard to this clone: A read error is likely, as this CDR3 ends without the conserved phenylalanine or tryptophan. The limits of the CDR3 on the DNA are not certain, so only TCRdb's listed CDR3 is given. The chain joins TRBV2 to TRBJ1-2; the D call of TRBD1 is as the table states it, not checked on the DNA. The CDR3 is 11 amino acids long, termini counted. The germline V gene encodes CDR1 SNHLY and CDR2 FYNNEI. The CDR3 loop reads CASSTWDSHSG.

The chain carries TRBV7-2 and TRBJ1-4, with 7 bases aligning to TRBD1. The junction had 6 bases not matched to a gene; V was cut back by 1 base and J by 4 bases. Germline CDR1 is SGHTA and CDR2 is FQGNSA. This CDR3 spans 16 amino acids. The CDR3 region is CASSLEGGENNEKLFF. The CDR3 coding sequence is TGTGCCAGCAGCTTAGAAGGGGGCGAGAATAATGAAAAACTGTTTTTT.

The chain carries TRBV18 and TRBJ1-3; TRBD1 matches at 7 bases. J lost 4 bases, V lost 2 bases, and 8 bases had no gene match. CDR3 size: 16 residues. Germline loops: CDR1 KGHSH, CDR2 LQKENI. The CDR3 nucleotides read TGTGCCAGCTCACCAACCCGAGGGGGCGTCGGAAACACCATATATTTT. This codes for CASSPTRGGVGNTIYF.

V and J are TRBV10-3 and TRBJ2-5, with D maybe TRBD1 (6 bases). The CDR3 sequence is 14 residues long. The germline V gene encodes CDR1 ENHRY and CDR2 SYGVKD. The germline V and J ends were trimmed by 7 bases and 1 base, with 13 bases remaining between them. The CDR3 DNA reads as TGTGCCATCATGAGTACAGGGCCCCAAGAGACCCAGTACTTC. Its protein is CAIMSTGPQETQYF.

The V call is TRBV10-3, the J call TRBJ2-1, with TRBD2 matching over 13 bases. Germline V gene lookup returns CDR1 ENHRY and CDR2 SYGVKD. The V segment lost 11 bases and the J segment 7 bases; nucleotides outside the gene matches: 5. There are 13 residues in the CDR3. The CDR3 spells CAATSGRTNEQFF. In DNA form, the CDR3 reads TGTGCCGCGACTAGCGGGAGGACAAATGAGCAGTTCTTC.

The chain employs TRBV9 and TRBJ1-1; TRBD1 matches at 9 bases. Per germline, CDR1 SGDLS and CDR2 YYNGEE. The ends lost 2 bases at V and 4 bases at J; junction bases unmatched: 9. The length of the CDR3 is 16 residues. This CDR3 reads CASSVRRDRVGTEAFF. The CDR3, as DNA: TGTGCCAGCAGCGTTCGACGGGACAGGGTAGGCACTGAAGCTTTCTTT. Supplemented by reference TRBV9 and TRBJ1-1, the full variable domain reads DSGVTQTPKHLITATGQRVTLRCSPRSGDLSVYWYQQSLDQGLQFLIQYYNGEERAKGNILERFSAQQFPDLHSELNLSSLELGDSALYFCASSVRRDRVGTEAFFGQGTRLTVV.

CDR3 DNA sequence: TGTGCCACGCACACACCAGCGGGAGATCGCACAGATACGCAGTATTTT. It specifies CATHTPAGDRTDTQYF. The V call is TRBV10-3, the J call TRBJ2-3; 8 nucleotides line up with TRBD2. Trimming removed 10 bases from V and 1 base from J; junction bases left unmatched: 13. The CDR3 runs to 16 residues. Germline assignment: CDR1 ENHRY and CDR2 SYGVKD.

The CDR3 loop is CASSPPTTGVGNTIYF. In DNA form, the CDR3 reads TGCGCCAGCAGCCCCCCGACGACGGGGGTCGGAAACACCATATATTTT. The gene calls are TRBV5-1 and TRBJ1-3; the D gene is possibly TRBD1 (5 bases). The CDR3 consists of 16 residues. The germline V and J ends were trimmed by 4 bases and 4 bases, with 18 bases remaining between them. Germline V CDR1 and CDR2: SGHRS, YFSETQ.

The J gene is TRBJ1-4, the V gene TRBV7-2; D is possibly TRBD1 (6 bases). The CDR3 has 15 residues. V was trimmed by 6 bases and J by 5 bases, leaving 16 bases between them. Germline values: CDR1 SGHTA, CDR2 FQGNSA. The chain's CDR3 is CASSPRTAVNEKLFF. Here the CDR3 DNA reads TGTGCCAGCAGTCCCCGGACAGCCGTCAATGAAAAACTGTTTTTT. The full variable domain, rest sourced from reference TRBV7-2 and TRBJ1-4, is GAGVSQSPSNKVTEKGKDVELRCDPISGHTALYWYRQSLGQGLEFLIYFQGNSAPDKSGLPSDRFSAERTGGSVSTLTIQRTQQEDSAVYLCASSPRTAVNEKLFFGSGTQLSVL.

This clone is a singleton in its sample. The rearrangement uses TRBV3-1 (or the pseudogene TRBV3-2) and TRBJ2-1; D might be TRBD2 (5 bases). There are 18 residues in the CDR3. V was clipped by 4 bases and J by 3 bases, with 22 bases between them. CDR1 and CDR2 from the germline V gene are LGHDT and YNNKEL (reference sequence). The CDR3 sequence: CASSLHTSGKAFYNEQFF. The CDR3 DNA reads TGTGCCAGCAGCCTTCATACCTCCGGGAAGGCGTTCTACAATGAGCAGTTCTTC.

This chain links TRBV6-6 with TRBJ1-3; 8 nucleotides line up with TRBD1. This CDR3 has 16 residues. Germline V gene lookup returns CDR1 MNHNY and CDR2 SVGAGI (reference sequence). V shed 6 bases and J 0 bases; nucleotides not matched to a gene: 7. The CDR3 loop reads CASSVQGGNSGNTIYF. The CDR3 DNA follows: TGTGCCAGCAGCGTACAGGGGGGGAACTCTGGAAACACCATATATTTT.

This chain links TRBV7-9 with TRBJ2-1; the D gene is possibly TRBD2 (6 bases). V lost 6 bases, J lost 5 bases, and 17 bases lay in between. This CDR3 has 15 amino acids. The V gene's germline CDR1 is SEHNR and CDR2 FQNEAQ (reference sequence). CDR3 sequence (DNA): TGTGCCAGCAGTGTCTACGGGACTCCCGACAATGAGCAGTTCTTC. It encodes CASSVYGTPDNEQFF. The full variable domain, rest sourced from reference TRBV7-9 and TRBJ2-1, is DTGVSQNPRHKITKRGQNVTFRCDPISEHNRLYWYRQTLGQGPEFLTYFQNEAQLEKSRLLSDRFSAERPKGSFSTLEIQRTEQGDSAMYLCASSVYGTPDNEQFFGPGTRLTVL.

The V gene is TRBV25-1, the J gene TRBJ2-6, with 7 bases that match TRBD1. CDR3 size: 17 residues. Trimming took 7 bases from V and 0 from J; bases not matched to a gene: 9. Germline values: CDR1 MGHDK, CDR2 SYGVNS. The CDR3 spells CASIRGHQSSGANVLTF. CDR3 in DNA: TGTGCCAGCATAAGGGGGCACCAAAGCTCTGGGGCCAACGTCCTGACTTTC.

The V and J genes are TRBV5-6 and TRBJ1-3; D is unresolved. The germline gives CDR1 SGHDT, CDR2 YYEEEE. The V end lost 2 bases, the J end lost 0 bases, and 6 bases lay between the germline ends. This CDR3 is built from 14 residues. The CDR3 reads CASSFPDSGNTIYF. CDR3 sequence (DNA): TGTGCCAGCAGCTTCCCAGACTCTGGAAACACCATATATTTT. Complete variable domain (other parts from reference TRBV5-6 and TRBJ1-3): DAGVTQSPTHLIKTRGQQVTLRCSPKSGHDTVSWYQQALGQGPQFIFQYYEEEERQRGNFPDRFSGHQFPNYSSELNVNALLLGDSALYLCASSFPDSGNTIYFGEGSWLTVV.

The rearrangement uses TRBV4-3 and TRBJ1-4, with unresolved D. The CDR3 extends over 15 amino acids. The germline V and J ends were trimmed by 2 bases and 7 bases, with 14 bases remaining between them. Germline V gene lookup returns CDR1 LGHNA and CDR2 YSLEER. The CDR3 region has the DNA TGCGCCAGCAGCCAATTTACTTCTCGGGGTGAAAAACTGTTTTTT. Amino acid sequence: CASSQFTSRGEKLFF.

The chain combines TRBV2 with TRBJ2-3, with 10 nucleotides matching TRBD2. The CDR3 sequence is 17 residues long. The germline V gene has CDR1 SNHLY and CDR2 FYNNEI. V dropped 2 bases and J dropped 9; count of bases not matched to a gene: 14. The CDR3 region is CASSETRSGRPRGTQYF. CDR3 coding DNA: TGTGCCAGCAGTGAAACGCGTAGCGGGAGGCCCCGCGGGACGCAGTATTTT.

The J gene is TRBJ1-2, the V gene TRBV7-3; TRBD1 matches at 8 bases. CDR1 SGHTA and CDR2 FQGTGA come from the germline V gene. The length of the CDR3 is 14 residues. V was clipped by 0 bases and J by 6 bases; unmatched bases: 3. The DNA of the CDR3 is TGTGCCAGCAGCTTAACACAGGGGGGGAATGGCTACACCTTC. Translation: CASSLTQGGNGYTF.

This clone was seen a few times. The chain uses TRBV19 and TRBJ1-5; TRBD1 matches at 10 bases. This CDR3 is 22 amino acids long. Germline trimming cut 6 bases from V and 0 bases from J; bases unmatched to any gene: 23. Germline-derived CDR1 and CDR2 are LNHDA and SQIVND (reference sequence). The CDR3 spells CASRKDGTGALFAAFSNQPQHF. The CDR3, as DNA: TGTGCCAGTAGGAAAGACGGGACAGGGGCCCTTTTTGCGGCGTTTAGCAATCAGCCCCAGCATTTT.

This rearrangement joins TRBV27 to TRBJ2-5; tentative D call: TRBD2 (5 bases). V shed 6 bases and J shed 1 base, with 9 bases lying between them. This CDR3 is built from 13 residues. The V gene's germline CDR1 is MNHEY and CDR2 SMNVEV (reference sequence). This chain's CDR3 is CASRAGSQETQYF. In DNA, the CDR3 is TGTGCCAGCAGGGCGGGCAGCCAAGAGACCCAGTACTTC.

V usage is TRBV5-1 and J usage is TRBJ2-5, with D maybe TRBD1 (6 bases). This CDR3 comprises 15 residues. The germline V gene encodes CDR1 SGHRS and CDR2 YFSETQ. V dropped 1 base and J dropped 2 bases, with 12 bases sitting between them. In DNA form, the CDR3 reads TGCGCCAGCAGCTTGACAGGGATTCTACAAGAGACCCAGTACTTC. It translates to CASSLTGILQETQYF. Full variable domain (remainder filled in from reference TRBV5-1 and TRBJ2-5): KAGVTQTPRYLIKTRGQQVTLSCSPISGHRSVSWYQQTPGQGLQFLFEYFSETQRNKGNFPGRFSGRQFSNSRSEMNVSTLELGDSALYLCASSLTGILQETQYFGPGTRLLVL.